This TCR beta chain was found in a study of T-cell reconstitution after alpha-beta-depleted transplantation in children. Library preparation (for TCRbeta) was performed with unique molecular identifiers. TCRdb re-called the PCR reads through MiXCR, storing one row per CDR3 protein. The repertoire holds more than 550,000 distinct CDR3 sequences, with 10% to 13% as singletons. This clonotype was recorded many times. With V trimmed by 4 bases and J by 4 bases, 15 bases remained unmatched. The CDR3 totals 16 residues. CDR1 is SQVTM and CDR2 is ANQGSEA in the germline V gene. The source of this sequence is a human donor who donated a stem cell graft to a child with acute myeloid leukemia. The input for sequencing was PBMCs from the stem cell graft donor, taken from the stem cell graft. This rearrangement joins TRBV29-1 to TRBJ1-1; TRBD1 matches 7 bases. CDR3 residues: CSVVIEGGPMRTEAFF. The DNA of the CDR3 is TGCAGCGTTGTTATAGAAGGGGGCCCCATGCGCACTGAAGCTTTCTTT.